The 15 T cell receptor beta chains listed next were all sequenced from one sample in a study of blood T cells in healthy people across ages. Using a J-beta primer mix together with a sample-barcoded 5' primer, a second PCR was run for roughly 6 to 12 cycles. One entry per CDR3 protein, called by TCRdb with MiXCR from the 5' RACE reads. The table lists about 650,000 distinct CDR3 sequences, roughly half of them singletons, with roughly 13% in the top ten. The source material was blood. Receptors originate from a woman older than 75 in good health.

This clonotype was found many times. The CDR3 coding sequence is TGTGCCAGCCGTCCGGGACAGAACAACTACGAGCAGTACTTC. Its protein is CASRPGQNNYEQYF. J is TRBJ2-7 and V is TRBV7-9, with 7 bases fitting TRBD1. This CDR3 contains 14 residues. V gave up 8 bases and J gave up 3 bases; unmatched junction bases: 10. Germline assignment: CDR1 SEHNR and CDR2 FQNEAQ (reference sequence).

The chain recombines TRBV4-2 with TRBJ1-2, with D perhaps TRBD1 (5 bases). The CDR3 contains 17 residues. The V gene's germline CDR1 is LGHNA and CDR2 YNFKEQ. V dropped 1 base and J dropped 5 bases, with 20 bases sitting between them. The CDR3 here is CASSQAGGGPIHYGYTF. The CDR3 region has the DNA TGTGCCAGCAGCCAAGCTGGGGGTGGACCGATCCATTATGGCTACACCTTC.

Remarks on this clonotype: This clone may be a read error of a much larger clone one base away. The chain recombines TRBV20-1 with TRBJ2-4; TRBD2 matches at 7 bases. Germline values: CDR1 DFQATT, CDR2 SNEGSKA (reference sequence). Trimming cost V 8 bases and J 5 bases; bases outside gene matches: 9. The CDR3 runs 13 residues. CDR3 coding DNA: TGCAGTACTGGAAGCGGGAACGAAAACATTCAGTACTTC. Protein sequence: CSTGSGNENIQYF.

The rearrangement uses TRBV20-1 and TRBJ1-1, with a weak D call TRBD1 (5 bases). This CDR3 has 17 residues. CDR1 DFQATT and CDR2 SNEGSKA come from the germline V gene (reference sequence). The ends were cut back, 0 bases at V and 6 bases at J, with 23 bases in the middle. The CDR3 here is CSARDRGGSSQYAEAFF. CDR3 nucleotide sequence: TGCAGTGCTAGAGATCGGGGCGGGTCAAGTCAGTACGCTGAAGCTTTCTTT.

CDR3 protein: CASSPTGHTGELFF. CDR3 nucleotides: TGTGCCAGCAGCCCCACAGGGCATACCGGGGAGCTGTTTTTT. The gene calls are TRBV7-2 and TRBJ2-2; a weak D match, TRBD1 (6 bases). This CDR3 has 14 residues. Trimming removed 5 bases at V and 5 bases at J, with 12 bases between. The germline V gene encodes CDR1 SGHTA and CDR2 FQGNSA.

For this clonotype: This may be a read error, as it is one base from a much larger clone. The chain has TRBV12-3 or TRBV12-4 and TRBJ2-7; D gene unclear. The CDR3 runs to 14 residues. CDR3 in DNA: TGTGCCAGCAGTTTCGACCGCTTCCTATACGGGCAGTACTTC. Amino acids: CASSFDRFLYGQYF.

This clonotype has a handful of counts. V and J are TRBV12-3 or TRBV12-4 and TRBJ2-5; D not resolved. Trimming cost V 5 bases and J 7 bases, with 17 bases left between them. CDR3 length: 14 residues. The CDR3 spells CASSVLRAKGTQYF. The CDR3 nucleotides read TGTGCCAGCAGTGTACTTCGAGCGAAAGGGACCCAGTACTTC.

This clonotype was detected once. The chain links TRBV3-1 to TRBJ2-2; D gene ambiguous. CDR1 is LGHDT, CDR2 YNNKEL, per germline (reference sequence). The CDR3 contains 15 residues. With 1 base removed from V and 4 bases from J, the gap between germline ends came to 10 bases. CDR3: CASSQGSLITGELFF. The DNA for the CDR3 is TGTGCCAGCAGCCAAGGAAGTCTAATCACCGGGGAGCTGTTTTTT.

This clonotype was detected a few times. The V call is TRBV20-1, the J call TRBJ2-7, with 7 bases matching TRBD2. CDR1 DFQATT and CDR2 SNEGSKA come from the germline V gene (reference sequence). The V gene end was trimmed by 4 bases and the J gene end by 3 bases; junction bases not matched to a gene: 6. The length of the CDR3 is 13 residues. The CDR3, as DNA: TGCAGTGCTAATCCGGGCGGGGGCTACGAGCAGTACTTC. This translates into CSANPGGGYEQYF.

The chain combines TRBV7-2 with TRBJ2-5; 12 nucleotides match TRBD2. This CDR3 region has 16 residues. Looked up from germline, CDR1 is SGHTA and CDR2 is FQGNSA. Unmatched junction bases numbered 7, after V lost 4 bases and J lost 4 bases. CDR3 loop: CASSYTSSGGAETQYF. The CDR3 nucleotides read TGTGCCAGCAGCTATACCTCTAGCGGGGGGGCAGAGACCCAGTACTTC.

The chain joins TRBV5-1 to TRBJ2-7; the D gene is possibly TRBD1 (6 bases). Germline V gives CDR1 SGHRS, CDR2 YFSETQ. V lost 1 base to trimming and J lost 5 bases, with 10 bases between them. The CDR3 runs 13 residues. In DNA, the CDR3 is TGCGCCAGCAGCTTGTTGGGGGCAGACGAGCAGTACTTC. Protein sequence: CASSLLGADEQYF.

This clonotype showed up just a few times. This chain joins TRBV11-1 and TRBJ2-7; D is uncertain. CDR3 length: 13 amino acids. From germline, CDR1 is SGHAT and CDR2 FQDESV (reference sequence). Trimming pared 5 bases from V and 0 bases from J, leaving 8 bases between. The CDR3 loop reads CASSPRSSYEQYF. The DNA for the CDR3 is TGTGCCAGCAGCCCCCGGAGCTCCTACGAGCAGTACTTC. Supplemented by reference TRBV11-1 and TRBJ2-7, the full variable domain reads EAEVAQSPRYKITEKSQAVAFWCDPISGHATLYWYRQILGQGPELLVQFQDESVVDDSQLPKDRFSAERLKGVDSTLKIQPAELGDSAMYLCASSPRSSYEQYFGPGTRLTVT.

This clonotype has a count of ten or more. J is TRBJ2-3 and V is TRBV5-6; D remains unclear. CDR3 length: 14 residues. Germline CDR1 and CDR2: SGHDT and YYEEEE. V dropped 1 base and J dropped 3 bases, with 9 bases sitting between them. In nucleotides, the CDR3 is TGTGCCAGCAGCTTGTCGGGTCTAACAGATACGCAGTATTTT. It codes for CASSLSGLTDTQYF.

The chain couples TRBV10-3 to TRBJ1-4; 10 bases match TRBD1. V dropped 6 bases and J dropped 12; count of bases not matched to a gene: 13. The CDR3 length is 15 residues. Germline V CDR1 and CDR2: ENHRY, SYGVKD. The CDR3 DNA reads TGTGCCATCAGCCTCGGACAGGGGGGAGGAGAAGAACTGTTTTTT. It codes for CAISLGQGGGEELFF.

This clonotype showed up many times. The V and J genes are TRBV20-1 and TRBJ2-1; a weak D match, TRBD2 (5 bases). Germline V gene data show CDR1 as DFQATT and CDR2 as SNEGSKA (reference sequence). The CDR3 runs to 15 residues. V shed 2 bases and J shed 0 bases, with 11 bases lying between them. CDR3 nucleotides: TGCAGTGCTAGACGGGATCGCCTCTCCTACAATGAGCAGTTCTTC. Protein: CSARRDRLSYNEQFF.